A single sample is the source of the 23 T cell receptor beta chains below, sequenced in a study of CXCR3-negative and CXCR3-positive naive CD8 T cells. Libraries were UMI-labeled 5' RACE TRB cDNA. Reanalyzing the 5' RACE reads, TCRdb keeps one entry per CDR3 protein, without DNA. The listing contains approximately 48,000 distinct CDR3 sequences. The study's findings and limits: The TRB CDR3s that CXCR3-positive naive cells carried were more hydrophobic than those of CXCR3-negative naive cells.

No cognate antigen is known for these TCRs. The sample taken for sequencing was naive CXCR3+ CD8+ T cells from blood. The subset was: CD45RO-CCR7+CD27+CD95- naive CD8+ T cells expressing CXCR3 (TNR3+). Source of these receptors: a human donor in good health. Some clones in this sample may be carry-over from other donors' samples.

The rearrangement uses TRBV25-1 and TRBJ2-5; the D gene TCRdb calls, TRBD1, cannot be checked with no DNA. The germline gives CDR1 MGHDK, CDR2 SYGVNS. The CDR3 is 11 residues long. The CDR3 protein is CASSAPETQYF. Based on the CDR3 plus reference TRBV25-1 and TRBJ2-5, the full variable domain is EADIYQTPRYLVIGTGKKITLECSQTMGHDKMYWYQQDPGMELHLIHYSYGVNSTEKGDLSSESTVSRIRTEHFPLTLESARPSHTSQYLCASSAPETQYFGPGTRLLVL.

V usage is TRBV6-5 and J usage is TRBJ2-3; with no DNA, the TCRdb D assignment of TRBD2 cannot be verified. The CDR3 loop spans 15 amino acids. The germline gives CDR1 MNHEY, CDR2 SVGAGI. This CDR3 reads CASSATGTSGDTQYF.

The chain has TRBV21-1 and TRBJ1-6. TRBV21-1 constitutes a pseudogene. This CDR3 has 11 amino acids. The CDR3 sequence: CASSKTSPLHF.

CDR3 loop: CASSPGTYSYEQYF. This chain links TRBV6-5 with TRBJ2-7; TCRdb selects TRBD2, and the lack of DNA leaves this call unchecked. The CDR3 extends over 14 amino acids. CDR1 MNHEY and CDR2 SVGAGI come from the germline V gene.

The V and J genes are TRBV6-5 and TRBJ2-2; TCRdb's D gene call, TRBD1, goes unchecked for lack of DNA. Germline V gene data show CDR1 as MNHEY and CDR2 as SVGAGI. The CDR3 length is 15 residues. The CDR3 sequence is CASSYRGGNTRELFF.

The V and J genes are TRBV14 and TRBJ2-3. Germline CDR1 is SGHDN and CDR2 is FVKESK. The CDR3 length is 14 residues. This CDR3 reads CASSQGASTDTQYF.

This chain connects TRBV4-2 to TRBJ1-2. CDR1 LGHNA and CDR2 YNFKEQ come from the germline V gene. The CDR3 sequence is 13 residues long. The CDR3 loop reads CASSQGPNYGYTF.

The rearrangement uses TRBV7-2 and TRBJ2-7. Per germline, CDR1 SGHTA and CDR2 FQGNSA. This CDR3 is built from 14 residues. The CDR3 reads CASSLGLSSYEQYF.

By frequency, this clonotype is medium-sized (0.01 to 0.1%). The chain carries TRBV29-1 and TRBJ2-7. The CDR3 spans 12 residues. The germline V gene encodes CDR1 SQVTM and CDR2 ANQGSEA. The CDR3 protein is CSVVGRFYEQYF.

J is TRBJ2-6 and V is TRBV7-9; there is no DNA to check the TCRdb D call of TRBD1. CDR3 length: 16 residues. Germline V gives CDR1 SEHNR, CDR2 FQNEAQ (reference sequence). The CDR3 reads CASSLAPGFGANVLTF.

This chain joins TRBV11-2 and TRBJ2-1. This CDR3 is 14 amino acids long. Germline assignment: CDR1 SGHAT and CDR2 FQNNGV. The CDR3 spells CASSFKGLLDEQFF. The full variable domain, in which reference TRBV11-2 and TRBJ2-1 provide the parts outside the CDR3, is EAGVAQSPRYKIIEKRQSVAFWCNPISGHATLYWYQQILGQGPKLLIQFQNNGVVDDSQLPKDRFSAERLKGVDSTLKIQPAKLEDSAVYLCASSFKGLLDEQFFGPGTRLTVL.

This chain joins TRBV4-3 and TRBJ1-1; TCRdb calls TRBD1, which cannot be checked without DNA. CDR1 LGHNA and CDR2 YSLEER come from the germline V gene. The CDR3 is made up of 15 amino acids. CDR3 residues: CASSQDWGQAVEAFF.

The chain combines TRBV12-3 or TRBV12-4 with TRBJ2-1; no DNA is available, so the TRBD1 call from TCRdb remains unchecked. The CDR3 loop spans 15 amino acids. CDR3 sequence reads: CASSGTGEAGNEQFF.

The V gene is TRBV5-5, the J gene TRBJ1-2; TCRdb lists TRBD1, though no DNA is available to test this call. This CDR3 spans 16 amino acids. Germline CDR1 reads SGHKS; CDR2 reads YYEKEE (reference sequence). The chain's CDR3 is CASSFQGAGDFGGYTF.

The chain has TRBV12-5 and TRBJ1-1. Germline loops: CDR1 LGHNT, CDR2 FRNRAP. The CDR3 covers 14 residues. CDR3 sequence reads: CASGLWQPSTEAFF. The entire variable domain, with the rest obtained from reference TRBV12-5 and TRBJ1-1, is as follows: DARVTQTPRHKVTEMGQEVTMRCQPILGHNTVFWYRQTMMQGLELLAYFRNRAPLDDSGMPKDRFSAEMPDATLATLKIQPSEPRDSAVYFCASGLWQPSTEAFFGQGTRLTVV.

The chain has TRBV18 and TRBJ2-1; TCRdb's D gene call, TRBD1, goes unchecked for lack of DNA. This CDR3 has 19 amino acids. Germline V gene data show CDR1 as KGHSH and CDR2 as LQKENI. The CDR3 sequence: CASSPTATGGGTSYNEQFF.

The rearrangement joins TRBV7-8 to TRBJ2-1; the D gene TCRdb calls, TRBD1, cannot be checked with no DNA. CDR3 size: 20 residues. Per the germline V gene, CDR1 is SGHVS and CDR2 is FQNEAQ. The chain's CDR3 is CASSLVVSPEGGGQYDEQFF.

Here the CDR3 reads CASIGREFTDTQYF. This chain joins TRBV28 and TRBJ2-3; without DNA, the TCRdb call of TRBD2 cannot be checked. This CDR3 has 14 residues. Germline CDR1 and CDR2: MDHEN and SYDVKM. Full variable domain (remainder filled in from reference TRBV28 and TRBJ2-3): DVKVTQSSRYLVKRTGEKVFLECVQDMDHENMFWYRQDPGLGLRLIYFSYDVKMKEKGDIPEGYSVSREKKERFSLILESASTNQTSMYLCASIGREFTDTQYFGPGTRLTVL.

The rearrangement links TRBV7-8 to TRBJ2-1; TCRdb's D call, TRBD1, is unchecked because there is no DNA. The CDR3 totals 15 residues. The germline CDR1 and CDR2 sequences are SGHVS and FQNEAQ. The CDR3 is CASSLGQGAGNEQFF. The full variable domain, in which reference TRBV7-8 and TRBJ2-1 provide the parts outside the CDR3, is GAGVSQSPRYKVAKRGQDVALRCDPISGHVSLFWYQQALGQGPEFLTYFQNEAQLDKSGLPSDRFFAERPEGSVSTLKIQRTQQEDSAVYLCASSLGQGAGNEQFFGPGTRLTVL.

The V call is TRBV29-1, the J call TRBJ1-1. CDR1 SQVTM and CDR2 ANQGSEA come from the germline V gene. The CDR3 extends over 12 amino acids. This chain's CDR3 is CSVVLLNTEAFF.

The chain uses TRBV6-5 and TRBJ1-1. The CDR3 extends over 13 amino acids. Germline loops: CDR1 MNHEY, CDR2 SVGAGI. The CDR3 region is CASIKPLGTEAFF.

CDR3 region: CATSSSGGATEQFF. This chain joins TRBV15 and TRBJ2-1; TCRdb returns TRBD2, unconfirmable since there is no DNA. CDR1 LNHNV and CDR2 YYDKDF come from the germline V gene (reference sequence). CDR3 length equals 14 residues.

This rearrangement joins TRBV20-1 to TRBJ1-5; TCRdb indicates TRBD1, and absent DNA this call remains unverified. The germline V gene encodes CDR1 DFQATT and CDR2 SNEGSKA (reference sequence). The CDR3 has 17 amino acids. CDR3: CSAREITTGDLNQPQHF.